The T cell receptor (beta chain) under discussion was sequenced for a study of shared clonotypes between healthy human individuals. TCRdb's copy holds only in-frame clones and misses some; the assay was immunoSEQ multiplex PCR. The sample includes 2 million to 2.5 million clones, 85% to 95% of them seen just once. Sequenced material: naive CD4+ T cells from PBMCs. Subset reported: CD45RA+ positively selected. This sequence was found in a man aged 18 to 29 in good health. Some clones in this sample may be carry-over from other donors' samples.

In DNA, the CDR3 is TGTGCCAGCAGTCCTATGACAGGCACTGAAGCTTTCTTT. Amino acids: CASSPMTGTEAFF. The rearrangement joins TRBV25-1 to TRBJ1-1; tentative D call: TRBD1 (6 bases). V lost 5 bases to trimming and J lost 4 bases, with 11 bases between them. This CDR3 has 13 amino acids. CDR1 is MGHDK, CDR2 SYGVNS, per germline. Filled out from reference TRBV25-1 and TRBJ1-1, the complete variable domain reads EADIYQTPRYLVIGTGKKITLECSQTMGHDKMYWYQQDPGMELHLIHYSYGVNSTEKGDLSSESTVSRIRTEHFPLTLESARPSHTSQYLCASSPMTGTEAFFGQGTRLTVV.